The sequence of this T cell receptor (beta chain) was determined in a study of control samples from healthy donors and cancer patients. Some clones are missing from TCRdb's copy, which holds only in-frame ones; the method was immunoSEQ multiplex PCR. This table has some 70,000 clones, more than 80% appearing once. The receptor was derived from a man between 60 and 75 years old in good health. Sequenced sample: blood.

The CDR3: CAWVRGVMNTEAFF. The CDR3 DNA reads as TGTGCCTGGGTTAGGGGGGTCATGAACACTGAAGCTTTCTTT. The V call is TRBV30, the J call TRBJ1-1, with TRBD1 as a possible D gene (6 bases). The CDR3 sequence is 14 residues long. V lost 5 bases to trimming and J lost 0 bases, with 13 bases between them. Germline lookup yields CDR1 GTSNPN and CDR2 SVGIG (reference sequence).